The clone carrying this T cell receptor (beta chain) was recorded many times. The target antigen is unknown. These data belong to a study of identical twins. Study findings and constraints: Cross-sectional statistics underpinned the conclusions; the same donors were not followed.

A universal primer site was added by template switching, and unique molecular identifiers were carried by the cDNA. One entry per CDR3 protein, called by TCRdb with MiXCR from the 5' RACE reads. The sample gives fewer than 650,000 distinct CDR3 sequences, 7.5% to 10% of which show up once; roughly 3% is in the top ten. The CDR3 runs to 14 residues. Germline-derived CDR1 and CDR2 are MNHEY and SMNVEV (reference sequence). V shed 9 bases and J 5 bases; nucleotides not matched to a gene: 12. Separately, the same data were catalogued under a study of yellow fever vaccine responses in identical twins.

The chain recombines TRBV27 with TRBJ2-7, with 8 bases lining up with TRBD2. The TCR comes from a young woman in good health. Input material: PBMCs. CDR3 in amino acids: CARVPGLGRHEQYF. For the CDR3, the DNA is TGTGCCAGAGTACCGGGACTAGGTCGGCACGAGCAGTACTTC.